This T cell receptor (beta chain) was sequenced in a study of T cell repertoires in cytomegalovirus infection. For the study at large: The authors used CMV epitopes that were HLA-C-restricted (recently identified) and HLA-B-restricted (well studied). Public TCR beta signatures provided an indication of both CMV infection and a matching HLA type.

This clonotype was counted only a few times. Its antigen is not known. TCRdb redid the calling of the reads with MiXCR, one entry per CDR3 protein. The table shows about half a million distinct CDR3 sequences, with roughly a third occurring only once. Study-wide points: Public TCR beta family frequency separated CMV-and-HLA carriers, including in an independent cohort. Dominating the ex vivo response were HLA-C-restricted CMV-specific TCR beta clonotypes.

The V end was cut by 1 base, the J end by 5 bases, with 10 bases between. Germline V gene data show CDR1 as SGHAT and CDR2 as FQNNGV. The CDR3 runs 14 residues. The rearrangement uses TRBV11-2 and TRBJ2-3; a possible D gene is TRBD2 (6 bases). The sequencing here drew on cultured PBMCs, taken from culture after CMV antigen stimulation. This receptor was obtained from a human donor in good health (CMV status not recorded). Some clones in this sample may be carry-over from other donors' samples. DNA for the CDR3: TGTGCCAGCAGCTTAGTCGGAGGGGTAGATACGCAGTATTTT. Its protein product is CASSLVGGVDTQYF.